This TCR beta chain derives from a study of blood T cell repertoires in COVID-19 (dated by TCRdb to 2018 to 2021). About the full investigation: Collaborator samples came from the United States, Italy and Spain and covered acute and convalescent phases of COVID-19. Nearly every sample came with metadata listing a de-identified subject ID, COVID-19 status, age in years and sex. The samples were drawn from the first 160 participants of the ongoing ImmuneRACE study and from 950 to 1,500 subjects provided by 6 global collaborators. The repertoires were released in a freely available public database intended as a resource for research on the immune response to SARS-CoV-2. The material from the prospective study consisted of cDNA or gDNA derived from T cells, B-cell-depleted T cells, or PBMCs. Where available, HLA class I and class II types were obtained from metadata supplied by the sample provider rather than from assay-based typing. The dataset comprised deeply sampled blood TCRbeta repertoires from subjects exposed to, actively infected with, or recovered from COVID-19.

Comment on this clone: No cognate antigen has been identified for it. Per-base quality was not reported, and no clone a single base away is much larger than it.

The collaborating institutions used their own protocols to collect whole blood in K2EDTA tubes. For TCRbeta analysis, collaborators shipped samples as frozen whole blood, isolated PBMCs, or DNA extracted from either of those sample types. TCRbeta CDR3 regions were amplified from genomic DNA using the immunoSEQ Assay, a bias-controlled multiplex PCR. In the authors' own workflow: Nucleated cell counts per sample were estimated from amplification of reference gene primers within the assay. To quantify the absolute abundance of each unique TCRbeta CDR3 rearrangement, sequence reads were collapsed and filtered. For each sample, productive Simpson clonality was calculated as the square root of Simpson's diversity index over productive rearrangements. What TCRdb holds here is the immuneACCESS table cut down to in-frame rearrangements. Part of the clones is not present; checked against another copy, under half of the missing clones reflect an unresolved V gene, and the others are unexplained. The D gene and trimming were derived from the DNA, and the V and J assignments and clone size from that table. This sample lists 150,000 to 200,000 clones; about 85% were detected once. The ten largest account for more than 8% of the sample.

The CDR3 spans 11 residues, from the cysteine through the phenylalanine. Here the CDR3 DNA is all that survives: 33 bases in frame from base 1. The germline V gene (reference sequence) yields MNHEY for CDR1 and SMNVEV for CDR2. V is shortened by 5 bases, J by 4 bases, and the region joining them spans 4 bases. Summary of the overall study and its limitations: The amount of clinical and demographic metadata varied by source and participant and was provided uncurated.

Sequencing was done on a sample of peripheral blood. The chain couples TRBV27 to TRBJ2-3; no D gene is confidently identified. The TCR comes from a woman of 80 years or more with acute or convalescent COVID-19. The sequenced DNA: TGTGCCAGCAGTCATGCAGATACGCAGTATTTT. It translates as CASSHADTQYF.